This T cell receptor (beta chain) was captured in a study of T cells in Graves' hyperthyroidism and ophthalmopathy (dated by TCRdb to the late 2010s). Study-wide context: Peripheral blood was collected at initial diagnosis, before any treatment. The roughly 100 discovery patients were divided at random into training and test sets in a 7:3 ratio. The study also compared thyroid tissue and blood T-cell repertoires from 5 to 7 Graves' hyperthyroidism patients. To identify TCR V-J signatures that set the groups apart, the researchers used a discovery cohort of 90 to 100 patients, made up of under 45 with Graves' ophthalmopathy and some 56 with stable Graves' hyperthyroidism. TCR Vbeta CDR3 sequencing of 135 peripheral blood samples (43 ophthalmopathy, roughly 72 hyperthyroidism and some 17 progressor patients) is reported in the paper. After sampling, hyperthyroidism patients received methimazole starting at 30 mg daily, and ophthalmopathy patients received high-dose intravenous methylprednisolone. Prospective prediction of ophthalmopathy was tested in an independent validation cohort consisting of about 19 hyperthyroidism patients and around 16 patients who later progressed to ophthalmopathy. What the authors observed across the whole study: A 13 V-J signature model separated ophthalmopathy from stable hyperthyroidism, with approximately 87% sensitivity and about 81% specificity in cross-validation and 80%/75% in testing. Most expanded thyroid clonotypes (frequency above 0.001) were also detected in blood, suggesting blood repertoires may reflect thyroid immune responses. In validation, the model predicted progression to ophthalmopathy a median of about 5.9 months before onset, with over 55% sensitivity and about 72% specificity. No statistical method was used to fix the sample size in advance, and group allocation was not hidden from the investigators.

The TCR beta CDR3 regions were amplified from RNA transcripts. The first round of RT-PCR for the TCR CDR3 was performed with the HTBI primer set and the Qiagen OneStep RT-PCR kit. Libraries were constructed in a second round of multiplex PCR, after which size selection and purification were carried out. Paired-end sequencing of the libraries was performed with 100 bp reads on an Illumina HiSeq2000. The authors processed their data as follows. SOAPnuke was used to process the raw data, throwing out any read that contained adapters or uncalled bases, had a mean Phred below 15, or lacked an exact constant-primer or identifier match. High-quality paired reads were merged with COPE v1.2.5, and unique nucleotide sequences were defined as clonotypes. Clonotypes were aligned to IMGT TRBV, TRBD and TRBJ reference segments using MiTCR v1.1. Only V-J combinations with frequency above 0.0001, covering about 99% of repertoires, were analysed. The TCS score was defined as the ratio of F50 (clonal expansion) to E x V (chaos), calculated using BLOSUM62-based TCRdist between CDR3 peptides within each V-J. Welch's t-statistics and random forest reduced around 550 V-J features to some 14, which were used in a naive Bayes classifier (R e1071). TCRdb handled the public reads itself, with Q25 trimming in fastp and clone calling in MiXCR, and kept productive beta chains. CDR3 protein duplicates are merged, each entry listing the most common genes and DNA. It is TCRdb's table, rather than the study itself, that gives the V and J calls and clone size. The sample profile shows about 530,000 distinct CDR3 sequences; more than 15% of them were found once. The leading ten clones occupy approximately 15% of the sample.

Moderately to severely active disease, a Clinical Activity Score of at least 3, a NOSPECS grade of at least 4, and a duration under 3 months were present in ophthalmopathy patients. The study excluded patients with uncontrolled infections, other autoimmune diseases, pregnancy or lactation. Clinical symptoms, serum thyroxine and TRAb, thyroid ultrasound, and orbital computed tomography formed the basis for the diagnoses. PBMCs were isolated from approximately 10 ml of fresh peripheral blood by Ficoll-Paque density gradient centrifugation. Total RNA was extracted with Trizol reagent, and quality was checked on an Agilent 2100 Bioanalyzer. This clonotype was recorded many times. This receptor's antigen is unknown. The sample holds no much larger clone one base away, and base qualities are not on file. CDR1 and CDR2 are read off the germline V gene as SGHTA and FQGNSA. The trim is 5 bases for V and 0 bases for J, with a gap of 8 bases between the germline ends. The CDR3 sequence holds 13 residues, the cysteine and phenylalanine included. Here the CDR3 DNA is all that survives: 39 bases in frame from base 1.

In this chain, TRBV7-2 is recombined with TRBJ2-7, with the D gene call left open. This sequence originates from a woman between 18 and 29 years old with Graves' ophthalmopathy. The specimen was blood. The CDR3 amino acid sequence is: CASSAPLSYEQYF. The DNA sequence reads TGTGCCAGCAGCGCCCCTCTCTCCTACGAGCAGTACTTC.